This TCR beta chain was captured by sequencing in a study of blood T cell repertoires in COVID-19. As for the study in general: From T cells, B-cell-depleted T cells, or PBMCs came the material, which was cDNA or gDNA.

Trimming removed 7 bases from V and 2 bases from J; junction bases left unmatched: 6. There are 14 residues in the CDR3. CDR1 is LGHDT, CDR2 YNNKEL, per germline (reference sequence). Generated by immunoSEQ multiplex PCR, the TCRdb table keeps only in-frame clones and is missing some. The table records 40,000 to 60,000 clones, 84% of them present only once. Specimen: peripheral blood. The gene calls are TRBV3-1 (or the pseudogene TRBV3-2) and TRBJ2-7, with 9 bases fitting TRBD2. This TCR was sampled from a middle-aged man with acute or convalescent COVID-19. In DNA, the CDR3 is TGTGCCAGCACCTTGGGCGGGGGGGCCTACGAGCAGTACTTC. Amino acids: CASTLGGGAYEQYF.